One and the same sample provided the 27 T cell receptor beta chains below, sequenced in a study of T cells in localized non-small cell lung cancer. Sequencing used immunoSEQ multiplex PCR; TCRdb keeps in-frame clones, though not all of them. The table lists about 78,000 clones, roughly 86% of them singletons, with around 2.8% in the top ten. The material was peripheral blood, obtained before any cancer treatment. These receptors were taken from a man aged 40 to 75 with stage I lung adenocarcinoma.

This sequence joins TRBV29-1 and TRBJ2-7; TRBD1 matches at 10 bases. Losses at the gene ends were 5 bases for V and 2 bases for J; bases not matched to a gene: 6. The CDR3 sequence is 14 residues long. The germline gives CDR1 SQVTM, CDR2 ANQGSEA. CDR3 amino acids: CSVRPGQGAYEQYF. Here the CDR3 DNA reads TGCAGCGTTAGACCCGGACAGGGGGCCTACGAGCAGTACTTC.

The genes are TRBV6-6 and TRBJ2-3; D gene unclear. With 5 bases removed from V and 4 bases from J, the gap between germline ends came to 10 bases. Germline assignment: CDR1 MNHNY and CDR2 SVGAGI (reference sequence). The CDR3 is 13 residues long. The chain's CDR3 is CASSRPRADTQYF. CDR3 bases: TGTGCCAGCAGTCGCCCTCGGGCAGATACGCAGTATTTT.

The J gene is TRBJ2-7, the V gene TRBV7-9; the match to TRBD2 covers 8 bases. CDR3 length equals 16 residues. J gave up 5 bases and V 3 bases, and 12 bases lay outside the gene matches. Per germline, CDR1 SEHNR and CDR2 FQNEAQ (reference sequence). This CDR3 is CASSFGAGVGFHEQYF. CDR3 in DNA: TGTGCCAGCAGCTTCGGAGCGGGAGTAGGTTTCCACGAGCAGTACTTC.

The chain carries TRBV15 and TRBJ2-2; TRBD1 matches at 9 bases. From germline, CDR1 is LNHNV and CDR2 YYDKDF (reference sequence). The CDR3 totals 15 residues. Trimming took 5 bases from V and 3 from J; bases not matched to a gene: 4. DNA for the CDR3: TGTGCCACCAGCCGAAGACAGGGGGACACCGGGGAGCTGTTTTTT. Its translation: CATSRRQGDTGELFF.

Here the CDR3 DNA reads TGTGCCAGCAGCTCGGACTACGAGAAGCAGTTCTTC. It translates to CASSSDYEKQFF. The chain is built from TRBV11-3 and TRBJ2-1; TRBD2 is a possible D gene (6 bases). The V end was cut by 4 bases, the J end by 11 bases, with 12 bases between. CDR1 SGHNT and CDR2 YENEEA come from the germline V gene. The CDR3 is made up of 12 amino acids.

The V call is TRBV7-2, the J call TRBJ1-2, with TRBD1 identical over 11 bases. Germline-derived CDR1 and CDR2 are SGHTA and FQGNSA. There are 17 residues in the CDR3. J lost 6 bases, V lost 5 bases, and 14 bases had no gene match. The CDR3 here is CASSPRTGGPFVDGYTF. Written as DNA, the CDR3 is TGTGCCAGCAGCCCAAGGACAGGGGGCCCTTTTGTGGATGGCTACACCTTC.

The sample holds one count of this clone. The chain joins TRBV18 to TRBJ2-1; possible D gene TRBD1, 6 bases. Germline CDR1 is KGHSH and CDR2 is LQKENI. Trimming pared 6 bases from V and 13 bases from J, leaving 19 bases between. The CDR3 is 13 amino acids. This CDR3 is CASSPTGTGLQFF. CDR3 nucleotides: TGTGCCAGCTCGCCCACAGGGACCGGGCTACAGTTCTTC.

The V gene is TRBV2, the J gene TRBJ1-1, with D unclear. This CDR3 region has 13 residues. The V end was cut by 1 base, the J end by 8 bases, with 11 bases between. Germline CDR1 SNHLY, CDR2 FYNNEI. The CDR3 region has the DNA TGTGCCAGCAGTGAAGTAGGTGTGCAAGAAGCTTTCTTT. It codes for CASSEVGVQEAFF.

V and J are TRBV28 and TRBJ2-2, with TRBD1 matching 7 bases. J lost 0 bases, V lost 5 bases, and 0 bases had no gene match. Germline loops: CDR1 MDHEN, CDR2 SYDVKM. This CDR3 has 14 amino acids. CDR3 sequence reads: CASSQGANTGELFF. The DNA of the CDR3 is TGTGCCAGCAGTCAGGGGGCGAACACCGGGGAGCTGTTTTTT.

This rearrangement joins TRBV30 to TRBJ2-1, with 11 bases aligning to TRBD2. V was clipped by 4 bases and J by 8 bases; unmatched bases: 7. The CDR3 consists of 14 residues. The germline CDR1 and CDR2 sequences are GTSNPN and SVGIG (reference sequence). The CDR3 loop is CAWNVVAGGHEQFF. CDR3 DNA: TGTGCCTGGAATGTAGTAGCGGGGGGGCATGAGCAGTTCTTC.

The chain links TRBV2 to TRBJ1-2; TRBD1 might be the D (6 bases). Germline loops: CDR1 SNHLY, CDR2 FYNNEI. Trimming removed 4 bases at V and 0 bases at J, with 24 bases between. This CDR3 contains 19 residues. The chain's CDR3 is CASSGGNRESKLANYGYTF. The CDR3 coding sequence is TGTGCCAGCAGTGGTGGTAACAGGGAATCAAAGCTGGCTAACTATGGCTACACCTTC. Looking up the rest from reference TRBV2 and TRBJ1-2 gives the full variable domain: EPEVTQTPSHQVTQMGQEVILRCVPISNHLYFYWYRQILGQKVEFLVSFYNNEISEKSEIFDDQFSVERPDGSNFTLKIRSTKLEDSAMYFCASSGGNRESKLANYGYTFGSGTRLTVV.

This clone appeared once. This chain uses TRBV2 with TRBJ1-3; D gene uncertain. V was clipped by 6 bases and J by 0 bases, with 12 bases between them. This CDR3 spans 15 amino acids. Germline loops: CDR1 SNHLY, CDR2 FYNNEI. The CDR3 DNA follows: TGTGCCAGCAGCGGCCAGCTTAACTCTGGAAACACCATATATTTT. As protein: CASSGQLNSGNTIYF. Based on the CDR3 plus reference TRBV2 and TRBJ1-3, the full variable domain is EPEVTQTPSHQVTQMGQEVILRCVPISNHLYFYWYRQILGQKVEFLVSFYNNEISEKSEIFDDQFSVERPDGSNFTLKIRSTKLEDSAMYFCASSGQLNSGNTIYFGEGSWLTVV.

The rearrangement links TRBV29-1 to TRBJ1-2, with 10 bases fitting TRBD1. Per the germline V gene, CDR1 is SQVTM and CDR2 is ANQGSEA. V trimming: 7 bases; J trimming: 8 bases; junction bases outside the gene matches: 13. The CDR3 runs 14 residues. The CDR3 sequence: CSAAPGTGEGGYTF. As DNA, the CDR3 is TGCAGCGCCGCCCCGGGGACAGGGGAGGGGGGCTACACCTTC.

The chain recombines TRBV7-3 with TRBJ2-6; unclear D gene. Germline lookup yields CDR1 SGHTA and CDR2 FQGTGA. With 4 bases removed from V and 6 bases from J, the gap between germline ends came to 1 base. The CDR3 covers 11 residues. The CDR3, as DNA: TGTGCCAGCAGCTCGGCCAACGTCCTGACTTTC. It codes for CASSSANVLTF.

Only one count was recorded for this clone. This same CDR3 is encoded by further DNA sequences in the sample. This chain connects TRBV5-1 to TRBJ2-2, with no clear D. Germline V CDR1 and CDR2: SGHRS, YFSETQ. With 0 bases removed from V and 3 bases from J, the gap between germline ends came to 9 bases. The CDR3 totals 15 residues. Here the CDR3 reads CASSLAGLDTGELFF. The CDR3, as DNA: TGCGCCAGCAGCTTGGCCGGGCTAGACACCGGGGAGCTGTTTTTT.

Only a few counts were recorded for this clone. V usage is TRBV27 and J usage is TRBJ2-5, with TRBD2 matching 7 bases. This CDR3 contains 15 residues. J gave up 5 bases and V 4 bases, and 10 bases lay outside the gene matches. Germline-derived CDR1 and CDR2 are MNHEY and SMNVEV (reference sequence). CDR3 in DNA: TGTGCCAGCAGTTCCCGACTAGCCGCTTGGGAGACCCAGTACTTC. As protein: CASSSRLAAWETQYF.

This clone was recorded a few times. DNA of the CDR3: TGTGCCAGCTCACGAATCCCGGTCGGCAGCATGAACACTGAAGCTTTCTTT. It codes for CASSRIPVGSMNTEAFF. The rearrangement joins TRBV18 to TRBJ1-1; D remains ambiguous. Trimming shortened V by 4 bases and J by 0 bases, and 18 bases separated the two germline ends. The CDR3 has 17 residues. Germline V gene lookup returns CDR1 KGHSH and CDR2 LQKENI.

The chain couples TRBV28 to TRBJ1-2; the match to TRBD1 covers 8 bases. Unmatched junction bases numbered 12, after V lost 2 bases and J lost 4 bases. Per the germline V gene, CDR1 is MDHEN and CDR2 is SYDVKM. There are 17 residues in the CDR3. The CDR3: CASSLIRGQANSYGYTF. Here the CDR3 DNA reads TGTGCCAGCAGTTTAATACGGGGACAGGCAAATTCCTATGGCTACACCTTC.

V and J are TRBV4-1 and TRBJ2-6; D ambiguous. The V gene lost 0 bases and the J gene lost 4 bases, with 4 bases spanning the gap. This CDR3 region has 14 residues. Germline V gene sequence: CDR1 MGHRA, CDR2 YSYEKL. CDR3 residues: CASSQEKGANVLTF. The CDR3 region has the DNA TGCGCCAGCAGCCAAGAGAAGGGGGCCAACGTCCTGACTTTC.

V usage is TRBV2 and J usage is TRBJ2-1; maybe TRBD1 (5 bases). Germline CDR1 reads SNHLY; CDR2 reads FYNNEI. CDR3 length: 13 residues. V lost 5 bases, J lost 9 bases, and 14 bases lay in between. The CDR3 spells CASSLADRGEQFF. CDR3 in DNA: TGTGCCAGCAGTCTTGCCGATAGGGGTGAGCAGTTCTTC.

The chain links TRBV7-9 to TRBJ1-1; unclear D gene. Germline CDR1 SEHNR, CDR2 FQNEAQ (reference sequence). Trimming left V 6 bases short and J 1 base short, with 15 bases between. The CDR3 consists of 15 residues. The CDR3 nucleotides are TGTGCCAGCAGTCCTCCGGGCGCCCGGAACACTGAAGCTTTCTTT. Translated: CASSPPGARNTEAFF.

This rearrangement joins TRBV5-1 to TRBJ1-1; D is ambiguous. This CDR3 region has 14 residues. Germline CDR1 SGHRS, CDR2 YFSETQ. V gave up 2 bases and J gave up 6 bases, with 14 bases separating them. The DNA for the CDR3 is TGCGCCAGCAGCTTTGGGGTAGGGCGGGCTGAAGCTTTCTTT. Amino acid sequence: CASSFGVGRAEAFF. The full variable domain, with the rest looked up from reference TRBV5-1 and TRBJ1-1, is KAGVTQTPRYLIKTRGQQVTLSCSPISGHRSVSWYQQTPGQGLQFLFEYFSETQRNKGNFPGRFSGRQFSNSRSEMNVSTLELGDSALYLCASSFGVGRAEAFFGQGTRLTVV.

The chain links TRBV19 to TRBJ1-5; no firm D call. The CDR3 totals 14 residues. Germline V gene sequence: CDR1 LNHDA, CDR2 SQIVND (reference sequence). V lost 7 bases and J lost 5, with 15 bases in between. CDR3 residues: CASNHWGLDQPQHF. For the CDR3, the DNA is TGTGCCAGTAATCATTGGGGTCTGGATCAGCCCCAGCATTTT.

This chain uses TRBV5-1 with TRBJ1-4; D ambiguous. Germline values: CDR1 SGHRS, CDR2 YFSETQ. CDR3 length: 14 amino acids. Trimming stripped 0 bases from V and 8 bases from J, with 11 bases between. CDR3 nucleotide sequence: TGCGCCAGCAGCTTGGGTCCGGAGTACGAAAAACTGTTTTTT. It translates to CASSLGPEYEKLFF.

The rearrangement uses TRBV7-9 and TRBJ2-5; 10 positions match TRBD2. The CDR3 contains 16 residues. Germline V lookup: CDR1 SEHNR, CDR2 FQNEAQ (reference sequence). Unmatched junction bases numbered 10, after V lost 4 bases and J lost 5 bases. The CDR3 is CASSYRAGGPSETQYF. The CDR3, as DNA: TGTGCCAGCAGCTACCGAGCGGGAGGGCCCTCGGAGACCCAGTACTTC.

The chain couples TRBV5-1 to TRBJ2-3, with 10 bases matching TRBD2. V lost 0 bases to trimming and J lost 6 bases; unmatched junction nucleotides: 13. The CDR3 runs 18 residues. Germline CDR1 reads SGHRS; CDR2 reads YFSETQ. The CDR3 loop is CASSLGTSGGLEEDTQYF. For the CDR3, the DNA is TGCGCCAGCAGCTTGGGGACTAGCGGCGGGTTGGAAGAGGATACGCAGTATTTT.

As DNA, the CDR3 is TGTGCCAGCAGCTTCACCTTGACGTCGTCGGGGGGCCAAGAGACCCAGTACTTC. The encoded protein is CASSFTLTSSGGQETQYF. V gene TRBV5-4 combines with J gene TRBJ2-5; 7 nucleotides agree with TRBD2. In germline, CDR1 is SGHNT, CDR2 YYREEE (reference sequence). This CDR3 has 18 residues. V was clipped by 2 bases and J by 1 base; unmatched bases: 14.